This TCR beta chain was captured in a study of beta chain features in type 1 diabetes. The CDR3 runs 15 residues. Germline V lookup: CDR1 MNHNS, CDR2 SASEGT. V shed 7 bases, J shed 7 bases, and the junction held 10 bases outside the gene matches. Sequencing targeted expressed TCRB transcripts, as all isolated RNA had been reverse transcribed. Measured with immunoSEQ multiplex PCR; TCRdb has only the in-frame clones, and not every one. The repertoire consists of 130,000 to 150,000 clones, with nearly 50% occurring once and the leading ten covering around 0.39%. Notes on this clone: Its specificity is not known.

General study findings and limits: VDJ junctions sequenced from type 1 diabetes patients showed fewer insertions and more deletions. The study found that naive, central memory and Treg TCRB repertoires appeared more similar in patients than in healthy donors.

Sequences were obtained from Tregs from blood. The sequence was obtained from a man aged 18 to 29 in good health. The V gene is TRBV6-1, the J gene TRBJ1-5; 10 nucleotides line up with TRBD1. CDR3 sequence: CASTGQGVFSQPQHF. CDR3 coding DNA: TGTGCCAGCACAGGACAGGGGGTTTTTAGCCAGCCCCAGCATTTT.